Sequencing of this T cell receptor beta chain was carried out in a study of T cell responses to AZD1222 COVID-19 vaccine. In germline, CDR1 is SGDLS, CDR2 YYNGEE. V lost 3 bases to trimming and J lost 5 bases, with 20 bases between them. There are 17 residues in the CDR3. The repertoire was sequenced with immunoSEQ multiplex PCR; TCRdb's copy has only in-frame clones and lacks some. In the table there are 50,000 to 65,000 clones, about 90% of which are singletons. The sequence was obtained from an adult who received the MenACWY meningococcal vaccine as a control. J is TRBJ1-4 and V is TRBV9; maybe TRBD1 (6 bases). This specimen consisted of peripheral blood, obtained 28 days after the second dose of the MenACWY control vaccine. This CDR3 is CASSEGVGMGLNEKLFF. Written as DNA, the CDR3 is TGTGCCAGCAGCGAGGGGGTCGGTATGGGCCTCAATGAAAAACTGTTTTTT.